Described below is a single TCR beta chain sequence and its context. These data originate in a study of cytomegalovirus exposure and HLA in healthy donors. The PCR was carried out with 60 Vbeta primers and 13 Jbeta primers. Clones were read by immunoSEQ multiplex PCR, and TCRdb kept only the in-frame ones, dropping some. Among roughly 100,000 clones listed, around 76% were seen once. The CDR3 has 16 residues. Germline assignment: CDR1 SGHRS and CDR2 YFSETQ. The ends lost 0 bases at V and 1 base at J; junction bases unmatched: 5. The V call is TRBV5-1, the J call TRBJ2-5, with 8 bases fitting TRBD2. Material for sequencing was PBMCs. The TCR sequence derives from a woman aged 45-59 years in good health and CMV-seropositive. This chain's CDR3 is CASSLVPTSGQETQYF. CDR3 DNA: TGCGCCAGCAGCTTGGTCCCCACTAGCGGCCAAGAGACCCAGTACTTC.